These T cell receptor beta chains were read from a single sample in a study of a mutant IDH1 vaccine in newly diagnosed glioma. Sequenced by immunoSEQ multiplex PCR; TCRdb stores in-frame clones only, minus some. Of tens of thousands of clones in the sample, about 86% were seen once. No antigen has been identified for these receptors. The sequencing used PBMCs, collected from a glioma patient whose treatment included an IDH1 peptide vaccine. These receptors were obtained from a woman in her 40s with glioma. Some clones in this sample may be carry-over from other donors' samples. Both conserved end residues are part of each CDR3. Each record gives: J gene, D gene, clone size, CDR3 length, V gene, CDR3 protein, CDR3 DNA. D genes are given only for firm matches. Rows give clone size only sometimes, using once, few, many, or a class for an expanded clone.

>TRBJ1-2|-|-|14|TRBV7-2
CASSLEPGGYGYTF
TGTGCCAGCAGCTTAGAGCCAGGAGGGTATGGCTACACCTTC
>TRBJ1-1|TRBD1|few|13|TRBV19
CASYRGPRTEAFF
TGTGCCAGCTACAGGGGACCTAGAACTGAAGCTTTCTTT
>TRBJ1-1|-|-|12|TRBV5-4
CASSSGLTEAFF
TGTGCCAGCAGTTCGGGGCTAACTGAAGCTTTCTTT
>TRBJ2-1|-|-|12|TRBV11-1
CASSLGDNEQFF
TGTGCCAGCAGCTTAGGAGACAATGAGCAGTTCTTC
>TRBJ2-5|-|-|14|TRBV9
CASSVRDTQETQYF
TGTGCCAGCAGCGTTCGGGACACCCAAGAGACCCAGTACTTC
>TRBJ2-1|-|-|13|TRBV4-1
CASSLIRANEQFF
TGCGCCAGCAGCCTTATCAGGGCCAATGAGCAGTTCTTC
>TRBJ1-6|-|-|13|TRBV9
CASSVGGNSPLHF
TGTGCCAGCAGCGTGGGGGGGAATTCACCCCTCCACTTT
>TRBJ2-2|-|-|16|TRBV19
CASSATGTANTGELFF
TGTGCCAGTAGTGCAACAGGGACCGCGAACACCGGGGAGCTGTTTTTT
>TRBJ2-7|-|-|14|TRBV5-4
CASSLAPGSYEQYF
TGTGCCAGCAGCTTAGCTCCGGGTAGCTACGAGCAGTACTTC
>TRBJ2-2|-|few|14|TRBV29-1
CSVTIQGYTGELFF
TGCAGCGTAACCATACAGGGATACACCGGGGAGCTGTTTTTT